These 18 T cell receptor beta chains share one sample of origin, sequenced in a study of cytomegalovirus exposure and HLA in healthy donors. Using immunoSEQ multiplex PCR, the repertoire was profiled, and TCRdb retains in-frame clones only, with some absent. The sample has some 140,000 clones; 85% to 90% are singletons. Sequenced material: PBMCs. All receptors derive from a young man in good health and CMV-seronegative.

The J gene is TRBJ2-7, the V gene TRBV7-8; 10 bases are a match to TRBD1. V shed 1 base and J 7 bases; nucleotides not matched to a gene: 7. This CDR3 contains 15 residues. The germline V gene has CDR1 SGHVS and CDR2 FQNEAQ. CDR3 DNA sequence: TGTGCCAGCAGCTTAGGGACAGGGGGGTTTTGGGAGCAGTACTTC. Its translation: CASSLGTGGFWEQYF. Looking up the rest from reference TRBV7-8 and TRBJ2-7 gives the full variable domain: GAGVSQSPRYKVAKRGQDVALRCDPISGHVSLFWYQQALGQGPEFLTYFQNEAQLDKSGLPSDRFFAERPEGSVSTLKIQRTQQEDSAVYLCASSLGTGGFWEQYFGPGTRLTVT.

The chain has TRBV6-1 and TRBJ2-7; TRBD1 aligns across 8 bases. With 8 bases clipped from V and 1 base from J, the junction kept 10 bases outside the gene matches. CDR1 and CDR2 (germline): MNHNS, SASEGT. This CDR3 has 15 amino acids. The CDR3 reads CASSRDRRGSYEQYF. CDR3 nucleotide sequence: TGTGCCAGCTCTCGGGACAGGCGCGGGTCCTACGAGCAGTACTTC.

V is TRBV27 and J is TRBJ2-3; perhaps TRBD2 as D (5 bases). Germline V CDR1 and CDR2: MNHEY, SMNVEV (reference sequence). V lost 4 bases and J 2 bases, leaving 13 bases between the germline ends. CDR3 size: 15 residues. This CDR3 reads CASSYSVWDTDTQYF. The CDR3 DNA reads TGTGCCAGCAGTTATAGCGTATGGGACACAGATACGCAGTATTTT.

The rearrangement uses TRBV2 and TRBJ2-5, with 9 bases identical to TRBD1. Germline V CDR1 and CDR2: SNHLY, FYNNEI. V shed 10 bases, J shed 4 bases, and the junction held 10 bases outside the gene matches. The CDR3 covers 14 residues. CDR3 in amino acids: CATHWGTGLETQYF. In nucleotides, the CDR3 is TGTGCCACCCATTGGGGGACAGGGTTAGAGACCCAGTACTTC.

The chain joins TRBV12-5 to TRBJ2-7, with TRBD2 matching 7 bases. CDR1 is LGHNT and CDR2 is FRNRAP in the germline V gene. There are 15 residues in the CDR3. V trimming: 1 base; J trimming: 3 bases; junction bases outside the gene matches: 6. This CDR3 reads CASGLAGRSDYEQYF. CDR3 coding DNA: TGTGCTAGTGGTTTGGCCGGGAGGAGTGACTACGAGCAGTACTTC.

The chain combines TRBV2 with TRBJ1-4; D call uncertain. The CDR3 is 13 amino acids. Per germline, CDR1 SNHLY and CDR2 FYNNEI. Trimming took off 6 bases at V and 4 bases at J, with 9 bases between the two ends. The chain's CDR3 is CASRLDFNEKLFF. The DNA for the CDR3 is TGTGCCAGCAGGTTGGACTTTAATGAAAAACTGTTTTTT.

This sequence joins TRBV29-1 and TRBJ2-5; TRBD1 matches 8 bases. With V trimmed by 7 bases and J by 7 bases, 14 bases remained unmatched. CDR3 length equals 14 residues. Germline CDR1 SQVTM, CDR2 ANQGSEA. CDR3 residues: CSAPSGTGPWTQYF. Written as DNA, the CDR3 is TGCAGCGCTCCATCCGGGACAGGTCCGTGGACCCAGTACTTC.

This clone has just a few counts. The rearrangement uses TRBV10-3 and TRBJ2-1, with 7 positions matching TRBD1. The CDR3 covers 16 residues. The junction had 10 bases not matched to a gene; V was cut back by 5 bases and J by 3 bases. The germline CDR1 and CDR2 sequences are ENHRY and SYGVKD. This CDR3 reads CAISPMGTEVYNEQFF. CDR3 coding DNA: TGTGCCATCAGTCCGATGGGGACAGAGGTCTACAATGAGCAGTTCTTC.

The chain is built from TRBV6-1 and TRBJ2-1, with D maybe TRBD2 (6 bases). This CDR3 has 12 residues. Germline values: CDR1 MNHNS, CDR2 SASEGT. Trimming cost V 3 bases and J 7 bases, with 7 bases left between them. CDR3 region: CASSDGGNEQFF. CDR3 sequence (DNA): TGTGCCAGCAGTGATGGGGGGAATGAGCAGTTCTTC.

This sequence joins TRBV7-9 and TRBJ2-7; perhaps TRBD1 as D (6 bases). This CDR3 spans 13 amino acids. CDR1 is SEHNR, CDR2 FQNEAQ, per germline (reference sequence). Trimming took off 4 bases at V and 6 bases at J, with 13 bases between the two ends. The CDR3 here is CASSSTGMGEQYF. The CDR3 nucleotides read TGTGCCAGCAGCTCCACAGGGATGGGCGAGCAGTACTTC. Together with reference TRBV7-9 and TRBJ2-7, the CDR3 gives the full variable domain: DTGVSQNPRHKITKRGQNVTFRCDPISEHNRLYWYRQTLGQGPEFLTYFQNEAQLEKSRLLSDRFSAERPKGSFSTLEIQRTEQGDSAMYLCASSSTGMGEQYFGPGTRLTVT.

This clone has only one observation. The chain uses TRBV4-3 and TRBJ1-4; D gene uncertain. The CDR3 has 15 amino acids. CDR1 and CDR2 (germline): LGHNA, YSLEER. Between the trimmed V and J ends, which lost 0 bases and 7 bases, there was a span of 12 bases. In DNA, the CDR3 is TGCGCCAGCAGCCAAGAAATGGATGGAGCTGAAAAACTGTTTTTT. It translates to CASSQEMDGAEKLFF.

This clone was seen a few times. The chain has TRBV27 and TRBJ1-1; D not certain. The germline gives CDR1 MNHEY, CDR2 SMNVEV (reference sequence). V was clipped by 3 bases and J by 3 bases, with 11 bases between them. This CDR3 comprises 14 residues. This CDR3 is CASSLYGEDTEAFF. In nucleotides, the CDR3 is TGTGCCAGCAGTTTGTACGGAGAAGACACTGAAGCTTTCTTT.

The J gene is TRBJ2-7, the V gene TRBV5-8; D is unclear. Per germline, CDR1 SGHTS and CDR2 YDEGEE. V was shortened by 7 bases and J by 7 bases, with 9 bases between the two germline ends. The CDR3 has 10 amino acids. The DNA for the CDR3 is TGTGCCAGCCGAGGTCAGGAGCAGTACTTC. This codes for CASRGQEQYF.

The rearrangement uses TRBV5-4 and TRBJ2-7, with TRBD1 matching 7 bases. Germline CDR1 is SGHNT and CDR2 is YYREEE (reference sequence). The ends lost 4 bases at V and 2 bases at J; junction bases unmatched: 9. This CDR3 contains 15 residues. CDR3 bases: TGTGCCAGCAGCCTAAGCCGGGACAGAGCCTACGAGCAGTACTTC. Translation gives CASSLSRDRAYEQYF.

J is TRBJ1-1 and V is TRBV5-1; 9 nucleotides agree with TRBD1. The V segment lost 1 base and the J segment 4 bases; nucleotides outside the gene matches: 2. Germline V gives CDR1 SGHRS, CDR2 YFSETQ. The CDR3 contains 14 residues. The CDR3 reads CASSLLGQGTEAFF. In nucleotides, the CDR3 is TGCGCCAGCAGCTTGTTGGGACAGGGCACTGAAGCTTTCTTT.

V usage is TRBV2 and J usage is TRBJ2-5, with 11 bases matching TRBD2. The V gene end was trimmed by 7 bases and the J gene end by 5 bases; junction bases not matched to a gene: 3. The CDR3 loop spans 13 amino acids. Per germline, CDR1 SNHLY and CDR2 FYNNEI. CDR3 DNA sequence: TGTGCCAGCATAGGGACTAGCGGCGAGACCCAGTACTTC. It specifies CASIGTSGETQYF.

About this clone: Additional DNA sequences in this sample encode the identical CDR3. The CDR3 bases are TGTGCCAGCAGTGGGACAGCGCAAGAGACCCAGTACTTC. Translated, it gives CASSGTAQETQYF. The gene calls are TRBV2 and TRBJ2-5; a weak D match, TRBD1 (6 bases). Per germline, CDR1 SNHLY and CDR2 FYNNEI. This CDR3 has 13 residues. Between the trimmed V and J ends, which lost 4 bases and 2 bases, there was a span of 8 bases.

The chain is built from TRBV27 and TRBJ2-5; D unclear. CDR1 and CDR2 from the germline V gene are MNHEY and SMNVEV (reference sequence). The CDR3 runs 15 residues. With 2 bases removed from V and 0 bases from J, the gap between germline ends came to 10 bases. CDR3 in amino acids: CASSLAPDYQETQYF. CDR3 coding DNA: TGTGCCAGCAGTTTAGCTCCAGATTACCAAGAGACCCAGTACTTC.